This TCR beta chain is drawn from a study of T cell responses to AZD1222 COVID-19 vaccine. Whole-study findings and limits: A mostly white British donor set with more females was recruited, and clonal diversity was possibly underestimated. With dominance at 160-218 and 743-854, vaccine-associated CD4 TCRs spanned spike.

This clone has just one count. Its antigen is still unknown. Germline CDR1 is SNHLY and CDR2 is FYNNEI. The CDR3 is 14 residues long. The J segment lost 1 base and the V segment lost 4 bases, leaving 3 bases of the junction unmatched. The data were produced by immunoSEQ multiplex PCR, yet TCRdb's version contains in-frame clones alone and is incomplete. The sample carries around 180,000 clones, 85% to 95% recorded once. The material was peripheral blood, obtained on day 0 of AZD1222 vaccination. The chain uses TRBV2 and TRBJ1-1; 7 bases align to TRBD1. The sequence came from an adult in good health. In DNA form, the CDR3 reads TGTGCCAGCAGTGGGGACAGCACGAACACTGAAGCTTTCTTT. The encoded protein is CASSGDSTNTEAFF.